The clone carrying this TCR beta chain was counted a few times. Its antigen remains unidentified. The data derive from a study of identical twins. Study-wide results and limits: Beta out-of-frame sequences showed weaker excess sharing between twins.

TCRdb re-called the 5' RACE reads with MiXCR, one entry per CDR3 protein. Of 400,000 to 650,000 distinct CDR3 sequences in the sample, roughly a fifth were seen once. A further study also used this sample, focusing on T cells expressing NK-cell markers. As reported in that work: Source material for TCR beta repertoires consisted of sorted CD3+CD56+NKG2C+, CD3+CD56+NKG2C- and CD3+CD56-NKG2C+ T cells.

The sample comprised CD4+ T cells sorted from blood. The receptor was isolated from a woman aged 18-29 years in good health.

The CDR3 loop is CASSLPGQANTGELFF. Written as DNA, the CDR3 is TGTGCCAGCAGTTTACCGGGACAGGCCAACACCGGGGAGCTGTTTTTT. The chain links TRBV7-9 to TRBJ2-2, with 8 bases fitting TRBD1. Germline CDR1 SEHNR, CDR2 FQNEAQ (reference sequence). The CDR3 covers 16 residues. V dropped 6 bases and J dropped 2; count of bases not matched to a gene: 8.